This T cell receptor (beta chain) appears in the sequencing data of a study of cytomegalovirus exposure and HLA in healthy donors. Study-wide background: Clustering assigned around 77% of the 350 to 400 genotyped donors to the Caucasian-associated ancestry cluster. Findings of the study overall: CMV serostatus stood as the only immune exposure information on hand. Later on, an analysis showed TCR association rates differing by HLA locus, with DRB1 the most and HLA-C the fewest.

This clone was observed a handful of times. The antigen is unknown. PCR was performed using 60 Vbeta and 13 Jbeta primers. The assay was immunoSEQ multiplex PCR, and TCRdb's table has in-frame clones only and misses some. The sample consists of under 150,000 clones, 80% of them appearing once. Trimming removed 11 bases from V and 5 bases from J; junction bases left unmatched: 10. The length of the CDR3 is 14 residues. From germline, CDR1 is MDHEN and CDR2 SYDVKM. Healthy bone marrow donors supplied every sample. This clonotype was sampled from a middle-aged woman in good health and CMV-seronegative. What was sequenced was PBMCs. This chain connects TRBV28 to TRBJ1-1; the match to TRBD1 covers 11 bases. The CDR3 sequence is CACTPGTGGTEAFF. The DNA for the CDR3 is TGTGCCTGTACCCCCGGGACAGGGGGTACTGAAGCTTTCTTT. Based on the CDR3 plus reference TRBV28 and TRBJ1-1, the full variable domain is DVKVTQSSRYLVKRTGEKVFLECVQDMDHENMFWYRQDPGLGLRLIYFSYDVKMKEKGDIPEGYSVSREKKERFSLILESASTNQTSMYLCACTPGTGGTEAFFGQGTRLTVV.